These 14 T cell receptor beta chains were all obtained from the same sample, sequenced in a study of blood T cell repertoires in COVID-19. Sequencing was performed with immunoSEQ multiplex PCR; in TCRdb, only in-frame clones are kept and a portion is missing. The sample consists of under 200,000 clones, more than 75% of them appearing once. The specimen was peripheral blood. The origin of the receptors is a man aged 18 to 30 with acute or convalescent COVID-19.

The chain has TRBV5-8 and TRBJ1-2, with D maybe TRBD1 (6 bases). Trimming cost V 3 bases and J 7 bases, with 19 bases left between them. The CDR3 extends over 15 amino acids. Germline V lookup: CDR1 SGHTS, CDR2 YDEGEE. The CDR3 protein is CASSWSYRDWGGYTF. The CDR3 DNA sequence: TGTGCCAGCAGCTGGAGCTACAGGGATTGGGGTGGCTACACCTTC. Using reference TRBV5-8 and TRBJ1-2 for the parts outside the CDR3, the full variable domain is EAGVTQSPTHLIKTRGQQATLRCSPISGHTSVYWYQQALGLGLQFLLWYDEGEERNRGNFPPRFSGRQFPNYSSELNVNALELEDSALYLCASSWSYRDWGGYTFGSGTRLTVV.

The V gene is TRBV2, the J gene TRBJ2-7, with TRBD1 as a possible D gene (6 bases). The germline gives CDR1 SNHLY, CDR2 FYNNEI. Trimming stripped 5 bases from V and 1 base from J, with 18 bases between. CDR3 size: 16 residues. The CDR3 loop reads CASSYHFGQPSYEQYF. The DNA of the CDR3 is TGTGCCAGCAGTTACCACTTCGGACAGCCTTCCTACGAGCAGTACTTC. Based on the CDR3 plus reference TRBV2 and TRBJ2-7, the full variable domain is EPEVTQTPSHQVTQMGQEVILRCVPISNHLYFYWYRQILGQKVEFLVSFYNNEISEKSEIFDDQFSVERPDGSNFTLKIRSTKLEDSAMYFCASSYHFGQPSYEQYFGPGTRLTVT.

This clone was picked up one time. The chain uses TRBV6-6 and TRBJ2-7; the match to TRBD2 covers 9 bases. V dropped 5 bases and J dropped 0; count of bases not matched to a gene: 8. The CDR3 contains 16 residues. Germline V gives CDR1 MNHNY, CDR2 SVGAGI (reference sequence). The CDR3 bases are TGTGCCAGCAGTGGCTCTAGCGGGAAGAGCTCCTACGAGCAGTACTTC. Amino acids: CASSGSSGKSSYEQYF.

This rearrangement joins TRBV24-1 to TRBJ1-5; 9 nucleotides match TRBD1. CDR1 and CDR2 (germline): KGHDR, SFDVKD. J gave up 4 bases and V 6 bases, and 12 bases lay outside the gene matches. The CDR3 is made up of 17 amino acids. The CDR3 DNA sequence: TGTGCCACCAGTAGAGGCGGTGGGACAGGGTTGAATCAGCCCCAGCATTTT. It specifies CATSRGGGTGLNQPQHF.

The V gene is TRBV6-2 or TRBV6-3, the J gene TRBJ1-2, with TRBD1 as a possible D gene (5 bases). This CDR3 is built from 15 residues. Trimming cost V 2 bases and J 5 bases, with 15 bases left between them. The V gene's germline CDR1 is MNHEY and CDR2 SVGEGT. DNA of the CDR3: TGTGCCAGCAGTTACGAACTAGCAGGGATGTATGGCTACACCTTC. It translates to CASSYELAGMYGYTF.

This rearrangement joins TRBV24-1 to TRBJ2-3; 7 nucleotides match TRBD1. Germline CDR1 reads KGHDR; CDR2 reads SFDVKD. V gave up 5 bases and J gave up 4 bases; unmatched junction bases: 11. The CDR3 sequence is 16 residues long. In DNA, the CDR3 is TGTGCCACCAGTGGGTTCGAGACAGGGCACTCAGATACGCAGTATTTT. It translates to CATSGFETGHSDTQYF.

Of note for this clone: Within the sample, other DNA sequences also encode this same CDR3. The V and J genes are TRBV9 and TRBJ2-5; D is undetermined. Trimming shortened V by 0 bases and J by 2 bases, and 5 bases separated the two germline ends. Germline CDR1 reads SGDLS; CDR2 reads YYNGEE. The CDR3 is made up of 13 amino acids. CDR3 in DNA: TGTGCCAGCAGCGTAGCCGGTCAAGAGACCCAGTACTTC. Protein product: CASSVAGQETQYF.

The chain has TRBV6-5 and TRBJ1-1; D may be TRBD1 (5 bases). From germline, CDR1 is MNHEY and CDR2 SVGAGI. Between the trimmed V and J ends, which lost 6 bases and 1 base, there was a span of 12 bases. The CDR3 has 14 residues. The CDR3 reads CASRLWGPNTEAFF. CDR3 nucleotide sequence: TGTGCCAGCAGACTGTGGGGCCCGAACACTGAAGCTTTCTTT.

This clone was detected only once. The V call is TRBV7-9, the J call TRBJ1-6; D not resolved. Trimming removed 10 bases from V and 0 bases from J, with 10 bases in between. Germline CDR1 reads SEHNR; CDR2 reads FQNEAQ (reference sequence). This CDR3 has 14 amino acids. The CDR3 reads CATRASSYNSPLHF. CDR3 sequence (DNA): TGTGCCACCCGAGCGAGCTCCTATAATTCACCCCTCCACTTT. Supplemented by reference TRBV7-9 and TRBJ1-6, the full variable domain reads DTGVSQNPRHKITKRGQNVTFRCDPISEHNRLYWYRQTLGQGPEFLTYFQNEAQLEKSRLLSDRFSAERPKGSFSTLEIQRTEQGDSAMYLCATRASSYNSPLHFGNGTRLTVT.

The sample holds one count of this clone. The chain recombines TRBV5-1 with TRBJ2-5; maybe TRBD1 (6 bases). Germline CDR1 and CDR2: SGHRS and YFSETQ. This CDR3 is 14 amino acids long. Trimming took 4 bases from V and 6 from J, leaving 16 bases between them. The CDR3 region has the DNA TGCGCCAGCAGCCCATCCCAGGGGTTGCAGACCCAGTACTTC. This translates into CASSPSQGLQTQYF.

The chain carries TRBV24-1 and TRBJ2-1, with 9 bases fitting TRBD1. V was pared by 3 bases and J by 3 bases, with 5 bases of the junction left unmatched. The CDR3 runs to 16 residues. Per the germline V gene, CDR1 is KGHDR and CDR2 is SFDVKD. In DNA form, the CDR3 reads TGTGCCACCAGTGATCCCGGGACAGGGATCTACAATGAGCAGTTCTTC. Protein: CATSDPGTGIYNEQFF.

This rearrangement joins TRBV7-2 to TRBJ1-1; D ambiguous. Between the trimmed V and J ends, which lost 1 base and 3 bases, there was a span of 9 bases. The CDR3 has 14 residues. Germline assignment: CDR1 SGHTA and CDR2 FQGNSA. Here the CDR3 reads CASSLGGSYTEAFF. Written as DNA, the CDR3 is TGTGCCAGCAGCTTAGGAGGGTCCTACACTGAAGCTTTCTTT. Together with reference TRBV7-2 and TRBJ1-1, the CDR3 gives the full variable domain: GAGVSQSPSNKVTEKGKDVELRCDPISGHTALYWYRQSLGQGLEFLIYFQGNSAPDKSGLPSDRFSAERTGGSVSTLTIQRTQQEDSAVYLCASSLGGSYTEAFFGQGTRLTVV.

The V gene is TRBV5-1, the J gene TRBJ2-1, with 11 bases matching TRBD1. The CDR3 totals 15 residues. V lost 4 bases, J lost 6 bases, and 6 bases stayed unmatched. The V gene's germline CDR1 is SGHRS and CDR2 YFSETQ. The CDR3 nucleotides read TGCGCCAGCAGCCCAGGGACAGGGGGGAGCAATGAGCAGTTCTTC. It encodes CASSPGTGGSNEQFF.

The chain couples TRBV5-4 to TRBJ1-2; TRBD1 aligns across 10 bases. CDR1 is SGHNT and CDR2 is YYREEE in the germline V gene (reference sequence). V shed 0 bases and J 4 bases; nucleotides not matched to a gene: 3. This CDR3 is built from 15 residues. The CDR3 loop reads CASSLGTGGVYGYTF. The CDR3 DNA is TGTGCCAGCAGCTTGGGGACAGGGGGAGTCTATGGCTACACCTTC.